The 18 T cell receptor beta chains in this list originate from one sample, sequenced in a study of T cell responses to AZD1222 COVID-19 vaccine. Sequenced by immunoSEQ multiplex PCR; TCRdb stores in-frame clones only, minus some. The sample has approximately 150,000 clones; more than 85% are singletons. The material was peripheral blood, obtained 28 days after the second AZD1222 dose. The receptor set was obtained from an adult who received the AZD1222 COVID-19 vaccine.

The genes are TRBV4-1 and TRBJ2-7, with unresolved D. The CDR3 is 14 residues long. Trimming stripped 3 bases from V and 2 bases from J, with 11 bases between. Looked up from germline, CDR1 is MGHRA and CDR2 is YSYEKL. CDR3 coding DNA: TGCGCCAGCAGCCAGCTGGACGGTCCCTACGAGCAGTACTTC. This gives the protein CASSQLDGPYEQYF.

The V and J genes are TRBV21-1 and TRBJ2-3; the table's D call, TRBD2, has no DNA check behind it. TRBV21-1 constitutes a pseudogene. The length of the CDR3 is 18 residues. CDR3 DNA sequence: TGTGCCAGCCCGAAAGACCGGCTAGCGGGAGTCACGTGGTATACGCAGTATTTT. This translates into CASPKDRLAGVTWYTQYF.

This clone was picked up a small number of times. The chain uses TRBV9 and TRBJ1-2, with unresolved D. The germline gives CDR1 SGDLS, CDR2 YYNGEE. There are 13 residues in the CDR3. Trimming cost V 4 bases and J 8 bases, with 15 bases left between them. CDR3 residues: CASSPTWVIGYTF. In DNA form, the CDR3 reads TGTGCCAGCAGCCCCACGTGGGTTATCGGCTACACCTTC.

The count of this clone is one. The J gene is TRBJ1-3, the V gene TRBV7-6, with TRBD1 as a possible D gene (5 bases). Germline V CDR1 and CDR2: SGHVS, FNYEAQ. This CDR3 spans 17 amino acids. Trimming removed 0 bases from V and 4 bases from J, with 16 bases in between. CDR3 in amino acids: CASSLAWGRSGGNTIYF. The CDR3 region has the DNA TGTGCCAGCAGCTTAGCGTGGGGCCGGTCAGGGGGAAACACCATATATTTT.

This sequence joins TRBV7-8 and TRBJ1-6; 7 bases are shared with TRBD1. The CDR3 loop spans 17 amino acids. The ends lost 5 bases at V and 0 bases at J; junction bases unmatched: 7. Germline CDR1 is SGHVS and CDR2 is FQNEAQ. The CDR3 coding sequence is TGTGCCAGCAGCGAGACAGGGATCAGCTCCTATAATTCACCCCTCCACTTT. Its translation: CASSETGISSYNSPLHF. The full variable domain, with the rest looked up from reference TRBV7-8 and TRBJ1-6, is GAGVSQSPRYKVAKRGQDVALRCDPISGHVSLFWYQQALGQGPEFLTYFQNEAQLDKSGLPSDRFFAERPEGSVSTLKIQRTQQEDSAVYLCASSETGISSYNSPLHFGNGTRLTVT.

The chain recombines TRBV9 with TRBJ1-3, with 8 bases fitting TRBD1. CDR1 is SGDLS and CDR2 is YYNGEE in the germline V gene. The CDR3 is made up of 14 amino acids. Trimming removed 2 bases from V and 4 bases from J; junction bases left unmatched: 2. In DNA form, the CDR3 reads TGTGCCAGCAGCGTTGGGACAGGAGGAAACACCATATATTTT. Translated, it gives CASSVGTGGNTIYF.

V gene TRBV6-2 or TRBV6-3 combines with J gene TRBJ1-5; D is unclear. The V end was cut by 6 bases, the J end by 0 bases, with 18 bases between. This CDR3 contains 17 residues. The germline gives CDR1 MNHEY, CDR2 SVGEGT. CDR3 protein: CASSYSPVGYSNQPQHF. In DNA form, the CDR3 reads TGTGCCAGCAGCTATAGTCCTGTCGGGTATAGCAATCAGCCCCAGCATTTT.

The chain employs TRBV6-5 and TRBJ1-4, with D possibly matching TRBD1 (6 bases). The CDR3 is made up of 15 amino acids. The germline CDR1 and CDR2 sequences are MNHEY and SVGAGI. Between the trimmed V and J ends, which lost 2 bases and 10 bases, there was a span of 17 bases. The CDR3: CASSYPRGGLGKLFF. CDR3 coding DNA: TGTGCCAGCAGTTACCCCAGGGGCGGTTTGGGAAAACTGTTTTTT.

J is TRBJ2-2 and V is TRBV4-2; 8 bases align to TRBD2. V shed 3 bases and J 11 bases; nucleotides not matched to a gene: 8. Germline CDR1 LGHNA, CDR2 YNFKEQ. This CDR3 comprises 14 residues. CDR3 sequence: CASSQGTSYGELFF. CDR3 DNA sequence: TGTGCCAGCAGCCAGGGGACTAGTTATGGAGAGCTGTTTTTT.

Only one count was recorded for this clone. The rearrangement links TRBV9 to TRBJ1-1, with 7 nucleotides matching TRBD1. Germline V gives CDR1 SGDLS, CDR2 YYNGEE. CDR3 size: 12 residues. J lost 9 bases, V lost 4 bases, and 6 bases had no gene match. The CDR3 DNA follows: TGTGCCAGCAGCACCCGGGACAGCCAAGCTTTCTTT. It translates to CASSTRDSQAFF.

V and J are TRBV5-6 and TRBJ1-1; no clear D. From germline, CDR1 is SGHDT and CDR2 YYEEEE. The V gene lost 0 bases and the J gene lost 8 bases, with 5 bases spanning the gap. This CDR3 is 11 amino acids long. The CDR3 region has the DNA TGTGCCAGCAGCTTGGGCACCGAAGCTTTCTTT. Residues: CASSLGTEAFF.

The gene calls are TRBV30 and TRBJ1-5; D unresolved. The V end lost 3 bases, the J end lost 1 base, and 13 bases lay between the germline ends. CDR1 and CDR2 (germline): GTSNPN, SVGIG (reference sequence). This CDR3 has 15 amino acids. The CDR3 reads CAWSPSRASNQPQHF. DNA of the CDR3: TGTGCCTGGAGCCCCTCGAGGGCGAGCAATCAGCCCCAGCATTTT.

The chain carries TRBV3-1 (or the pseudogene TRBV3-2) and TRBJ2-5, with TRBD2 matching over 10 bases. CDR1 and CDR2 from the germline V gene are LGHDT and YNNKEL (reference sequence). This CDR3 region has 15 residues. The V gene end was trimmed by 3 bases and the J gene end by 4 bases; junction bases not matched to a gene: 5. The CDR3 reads CASSQSGGAPETQYF. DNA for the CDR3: TGTGCCAGCAGCCAGAGCGGGGGGGCACCAGAGACCCAGTACTTC.

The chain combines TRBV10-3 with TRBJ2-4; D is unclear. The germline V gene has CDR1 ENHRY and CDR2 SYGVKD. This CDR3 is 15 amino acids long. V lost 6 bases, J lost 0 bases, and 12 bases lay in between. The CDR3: CAIRDPEIAKNIQYF. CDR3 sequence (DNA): TGTGCCATCAGGGACCCCGAAATAGCCAAAAACATTCAGTACTTC.

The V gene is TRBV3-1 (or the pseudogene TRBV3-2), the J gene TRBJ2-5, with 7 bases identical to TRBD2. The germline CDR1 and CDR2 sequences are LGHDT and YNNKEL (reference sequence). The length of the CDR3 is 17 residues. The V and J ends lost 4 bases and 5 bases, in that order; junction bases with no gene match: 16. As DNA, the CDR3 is TGTGCCAGCAGCCCAGCCGCGCGGACTAGTGGTTTCGAGACCCAGTACTTC. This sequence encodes CASSPAARTSGFETQYF.

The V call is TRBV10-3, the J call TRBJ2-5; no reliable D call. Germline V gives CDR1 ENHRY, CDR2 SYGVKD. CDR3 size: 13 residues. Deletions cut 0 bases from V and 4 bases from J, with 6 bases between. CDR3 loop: CAISESWRETQYF. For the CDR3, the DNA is TGTGCCATCAGTGAGTCGTGGAGAGAGACCCAGTACTTC.

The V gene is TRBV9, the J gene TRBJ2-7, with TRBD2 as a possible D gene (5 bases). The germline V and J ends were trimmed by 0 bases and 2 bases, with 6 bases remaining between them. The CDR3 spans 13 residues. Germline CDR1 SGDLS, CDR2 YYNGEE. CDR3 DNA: TGTGCCAGCAGCGTAGGAGGGACCTACGAGCAGTACTTC. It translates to CASSVGGTYEQYF.

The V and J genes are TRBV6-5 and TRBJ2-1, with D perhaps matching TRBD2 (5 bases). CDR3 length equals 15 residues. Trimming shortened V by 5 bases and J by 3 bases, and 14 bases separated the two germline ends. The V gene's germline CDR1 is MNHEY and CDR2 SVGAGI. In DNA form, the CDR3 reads TGTGCCAGCAGTCTGGACTGGCAGATCTACAATGAGCAGTTCTTC. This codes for CASSLDWQIYNEQFF.